The subject of this entry is one TCR beta chain. The template was RNA from unsorted bulk tissue. A modified ARM-PCR protocol with three rounds of nested PCR amplified TCRbeta. TCRdb re-derived calls from the multiplex PCR reads in MiXCR, one entry per CDR3 protein. Among more than 120,000 distinct CDR3 sequences, around 60% were seen once, and the ten largest hold 15% to 20%. These data are taken from a study of tumor and adjacent non-tumor tissue in lung cancer. Trimming removed 7 bases from V and 5 bases from J; junction bases left unmatched: 13. Germline V gene lookup returns CDR1 MNHNS and CDR2 SASEGT. This CDR3 comprises 15 residues.

Sequencing was performed on lung tumor tissue. This receptor was obtained from a man aged 55 to 70 with small cell lung cancer. The V and J genes are TRBV6-1 and TRBJ1-1, with 7 bases identical to TRBD1. The chain's CDR3 is CASNSGGASETEAFF. The CDR3 bases are TGTGCCAGCAATTCAGGGGGGGCATCAGAAACTGAAGCTTTCTTT.